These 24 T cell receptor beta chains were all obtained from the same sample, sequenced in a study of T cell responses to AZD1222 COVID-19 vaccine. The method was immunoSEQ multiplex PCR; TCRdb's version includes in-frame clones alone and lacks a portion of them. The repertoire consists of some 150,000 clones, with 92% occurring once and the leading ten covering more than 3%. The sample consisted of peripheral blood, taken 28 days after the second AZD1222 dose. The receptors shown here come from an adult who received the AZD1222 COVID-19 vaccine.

CDR3 region: CASSLGQGPQETQYF. The CDR3 nucleotides read TGTGCCAGCTCACTGGGACAGGGGCCTCAAGAGACCCAGTACTTC. The V gene is TRBV18, the J gene TRBJ2-5; 10 bases line up with TRBD1. This CDR3 is 15 amino acids long. Per germline, CDR1 KGHSH and CDR2 LQKENI. Trimming cost V 4 bases and J 2 bases; bases outside gene matches: 4.

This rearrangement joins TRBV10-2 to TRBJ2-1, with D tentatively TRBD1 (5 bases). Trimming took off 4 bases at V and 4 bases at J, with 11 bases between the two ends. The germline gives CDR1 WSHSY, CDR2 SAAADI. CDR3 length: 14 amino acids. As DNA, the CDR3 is TGCGCCAGCAGTGCACGGCAGGGTTACAATGAGCAGTTCTTC. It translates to CASSARQGYNEQFF.

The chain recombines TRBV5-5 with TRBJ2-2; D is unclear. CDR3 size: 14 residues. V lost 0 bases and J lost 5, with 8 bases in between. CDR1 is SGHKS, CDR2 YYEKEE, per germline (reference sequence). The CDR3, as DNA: TGTGCCAGCAGCTTGGGGGATTGGACCGGGGAGCTGTTTTTT. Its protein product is CASSLGDWTGELFF.

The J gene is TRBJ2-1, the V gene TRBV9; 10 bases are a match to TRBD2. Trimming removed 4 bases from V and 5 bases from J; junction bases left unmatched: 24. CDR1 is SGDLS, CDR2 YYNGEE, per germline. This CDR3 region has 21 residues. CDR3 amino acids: CASSSLGGTSDKSIYHNEQFF. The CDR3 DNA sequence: TGTGCCAGCAGCTCCCTAGGGGGGACTAGCGACAAATCTATTTACCACAATGAGCAGTTCTTC. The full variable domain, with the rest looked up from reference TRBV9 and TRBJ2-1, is DSGVTQTPKHLITATGQRVTLRCSPRSGDLSVYWYQQSLDQGLQFLIQYYNGEERAKGNILERFSAQQFPDLHSELNLSSLELGDSALYFCASSSLGGTSDKSIYHNEQFFGPGTRLTVL.

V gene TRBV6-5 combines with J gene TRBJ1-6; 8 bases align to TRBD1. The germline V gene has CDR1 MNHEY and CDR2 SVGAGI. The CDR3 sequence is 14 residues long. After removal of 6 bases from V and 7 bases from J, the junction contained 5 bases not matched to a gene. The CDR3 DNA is TGTGCCAGCAGGAGGACAGGGAACAATTCACCCCTCCACTTT. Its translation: CASRRTGNNSPLHF.

The DNA for the CDR3 is TGTGCCAGCAGCTTACCCCGGACAGGACACACCGGGGAGCTGTTTTTT. Translating it yields CASSLPRTGHTGELFF. The genes are TRBV7-9 and TRBJ2-2; 7 bases agree with TRBD1. The germline CDR1 and CDR2 sequences are SEHNR and FQNEAQ (reference sequence). The CDR3 is 16 residues long. The V gene end was trimmed by 2 bases and the J gene end by 3 bases; junction bases not matched to a gene: 6.

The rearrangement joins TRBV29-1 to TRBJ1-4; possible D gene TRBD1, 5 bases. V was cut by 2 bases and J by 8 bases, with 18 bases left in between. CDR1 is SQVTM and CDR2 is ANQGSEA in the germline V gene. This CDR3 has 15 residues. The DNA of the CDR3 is TGCAGCGTTGAAAGGTTGGCAGGGACGAAAGAAAAACTGTTTTTT. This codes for CSVERLAGTKEKLFF. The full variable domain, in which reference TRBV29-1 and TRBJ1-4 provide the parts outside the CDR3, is SAVISQKPSRDICQRGTSLTIQCQVDSQVTMMFWYRQQPGQSLTLIATANQGSEATYESGFVIDKFPISRPNLTFSTLTVSNMSPEDSSIYLCSVERLAGTKEKLFFGSGTQLSVL.

CDR3 nucleotides: TGTGCCAGCAGCCCCCGACGACAATTGGGAGGCTACACCTTC. Protein: CASSPRRQLGGYTF. The chain recombines TRBV21-1 with TRBJ1-2. TRBV21-1 is termed a pseudogene. This CDR3 has 14 amino acids.

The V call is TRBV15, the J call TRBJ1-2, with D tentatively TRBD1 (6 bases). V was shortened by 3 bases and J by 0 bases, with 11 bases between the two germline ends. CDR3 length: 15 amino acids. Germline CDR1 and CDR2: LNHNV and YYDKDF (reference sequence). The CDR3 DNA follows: TGTGCCACCAGCAGTGGGACACAAGCTAACTATGGCTACACCTTC. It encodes CATSSGTQANYGYTF.

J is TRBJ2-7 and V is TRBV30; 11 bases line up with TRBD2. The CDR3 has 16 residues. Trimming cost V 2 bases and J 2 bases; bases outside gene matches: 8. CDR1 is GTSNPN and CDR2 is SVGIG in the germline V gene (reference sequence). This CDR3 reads CAWSSLLAGEPYEQYF. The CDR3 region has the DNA TGTGCCTGGAGTTCCTTACTAGCGGGAGAACCCTACGAGCAGTACTTC.

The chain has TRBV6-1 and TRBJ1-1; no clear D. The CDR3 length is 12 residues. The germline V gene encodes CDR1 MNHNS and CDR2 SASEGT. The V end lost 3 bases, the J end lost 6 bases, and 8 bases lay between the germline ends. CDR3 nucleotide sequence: TGTGCCAGCAGTGAGTCCGGACCTGAAGCTTTCTTT. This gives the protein CASSESGPEAFF.

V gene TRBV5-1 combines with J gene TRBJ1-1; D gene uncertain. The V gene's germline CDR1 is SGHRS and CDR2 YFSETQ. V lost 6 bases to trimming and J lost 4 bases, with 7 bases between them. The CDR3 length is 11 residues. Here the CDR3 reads CASNSATEAFF. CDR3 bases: TGCGCCAGCAACTCGGCCACTGAAGCTTTCTTT.

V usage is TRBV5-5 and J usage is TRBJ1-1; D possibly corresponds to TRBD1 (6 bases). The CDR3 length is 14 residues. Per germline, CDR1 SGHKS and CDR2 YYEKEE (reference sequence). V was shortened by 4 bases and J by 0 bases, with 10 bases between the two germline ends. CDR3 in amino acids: CASSPTGMNTEAFF. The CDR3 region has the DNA TGTGCCAGCAGCCCCACAGGGATGAACACTGAAGCTTTCTTT.

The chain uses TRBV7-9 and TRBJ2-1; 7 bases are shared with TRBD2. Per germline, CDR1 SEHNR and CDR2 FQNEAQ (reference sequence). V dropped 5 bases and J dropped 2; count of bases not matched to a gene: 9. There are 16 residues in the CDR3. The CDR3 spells CASSDQLAFTYNEQFF. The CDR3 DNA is TGTGCCAGCAGCGACCAACTAGCGTTCACCTACAATGAGCAGTTCTTC.

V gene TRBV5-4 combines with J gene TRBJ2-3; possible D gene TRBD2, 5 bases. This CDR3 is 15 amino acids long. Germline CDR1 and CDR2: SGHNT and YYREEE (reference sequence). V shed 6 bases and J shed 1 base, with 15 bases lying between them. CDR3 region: CASTGPGRGTDTQYF. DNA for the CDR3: TGTGCCAGCACTGGTCCGGGGAGAGGCACAGATACGCAGTATTTT.

The CDR3, as DNA: TGTGCCGGTAAACAGGGGACTGGTTCACCCCTCCACTTT. This codes for CAGKQGTGSPLHF. This chain connects TRBV12-3 or TRBV12-4 to TRBJ1-6, with 7 bases that match TRBD1. Germline trimming cut 11 bases from V and 9 bases from J; bases unmatched to any gene: 10. The CDR3 consists of 13 residues.

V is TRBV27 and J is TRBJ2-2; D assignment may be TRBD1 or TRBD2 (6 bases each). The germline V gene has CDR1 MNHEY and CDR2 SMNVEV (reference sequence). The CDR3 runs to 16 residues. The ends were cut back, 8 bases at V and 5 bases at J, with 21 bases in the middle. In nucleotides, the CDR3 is TGTGCCAGCCGCACTGGAGGGGGGATAAAGACCGGGGAGCTGTTTTTT. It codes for CASRTGGGIKTGELFF.

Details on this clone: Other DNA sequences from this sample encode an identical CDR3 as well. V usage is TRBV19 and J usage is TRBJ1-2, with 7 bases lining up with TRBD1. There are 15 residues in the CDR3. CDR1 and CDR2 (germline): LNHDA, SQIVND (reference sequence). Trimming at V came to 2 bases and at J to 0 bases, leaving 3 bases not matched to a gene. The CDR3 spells CASSIRDRANYGYTF. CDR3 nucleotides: TGTGCCAGTAGTATAAGAGACAGGGCTAACTATGGCTACACCTTC. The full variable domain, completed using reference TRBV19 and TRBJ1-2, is DGGITQSPKYLFRKEGQNVTLSCEQNLNHDAMYWYRQDPGQGLRLIYYSQIVNDFQKGDIAEGYSVSREKKESFPLTVTSAQKNPTAFYLCASSIRDRANYGYTFGSGTRLTVV.

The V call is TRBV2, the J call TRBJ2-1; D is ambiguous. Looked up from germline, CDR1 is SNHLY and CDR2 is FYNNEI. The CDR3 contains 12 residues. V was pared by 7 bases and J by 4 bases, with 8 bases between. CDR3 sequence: CASKDSYNEQFF. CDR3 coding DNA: TGTGCCAGCAAAGACTCTTACAATGAGCAGTTCTTC.

The CDR3 sequence is CASSVGGVNTQYF. In DNA form, the CDR3 reads TGTGCCAGCAGCGTAGGAGGGGTAAATACGCAGTATTTT. The rearrangement joins TRBV9 to TRBJ2-3; D may match TRBD1 or TRBD2 (5 bases each). Germline CDR1 reads SGDLS; CDR2 reads YYNGEE. The CDR3 loop spans 13 amino acids. V lost 0 bases and J lost 7, with 9 bases in between.

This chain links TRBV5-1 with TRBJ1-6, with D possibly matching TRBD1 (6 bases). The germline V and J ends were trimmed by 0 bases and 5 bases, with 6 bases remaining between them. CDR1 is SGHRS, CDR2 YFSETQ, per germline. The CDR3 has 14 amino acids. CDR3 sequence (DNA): TGCGCCAGCAGCTTGGACAGGGATAATTCACCCCTCCACTTT. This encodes CASSLDRDNSPLHF.

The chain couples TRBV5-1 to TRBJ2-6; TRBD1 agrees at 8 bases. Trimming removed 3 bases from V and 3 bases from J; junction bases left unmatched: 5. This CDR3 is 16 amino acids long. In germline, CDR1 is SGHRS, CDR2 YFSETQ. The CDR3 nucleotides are TGCGCCAGCAGCTCTGGACAGGGCCTTGGGGCCAACGTCCTGACTTTC. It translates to CASSSGQGLGANVLTF.

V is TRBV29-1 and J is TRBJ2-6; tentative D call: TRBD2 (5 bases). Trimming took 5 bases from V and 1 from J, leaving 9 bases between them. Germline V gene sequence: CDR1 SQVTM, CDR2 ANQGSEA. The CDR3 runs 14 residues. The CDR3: CSVTPGSGANVLTF. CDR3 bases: TGCAGCGTTACCCCGGGGTCTGGGGCCAACGTCCTGACTTTC.

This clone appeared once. The CDR3 spells CATRTGGASNQPQHF. CDR3 nucleotides: TGTGCCACTCGGACGGGCGGGGCGAGCAATCAGCCCCAGCATTTT. The V and J genes are TRBV2 and TRBJ1-5; D possibly corresponds to TRBD1 (5 bases). V shed 10 bases and J shed 1 base, with 17 bases lying between them. The CDR3 consists of 15 residues. The germline CDR1 and CDR2 sequences are SNHLY and FYNNEI.